Below, 5 T cell receptor beta chains from the same sample are listed, as sequenced in a study of shared clonotypes between healthy human individuals. It was CD45RO-negative cells, positively selected for CCR7, that made up naive CD8 cells, with terminally differentiated effector memory CD45RA+ cells excluded. Assay: immunoSEQ multiplex PCR; the TCRdb copy retains only in-frame clones and omits some. The repertoire includes some 2 million clones, just under 95% of them detected once, and about 1.1% sits in the top ten. Source material: naive CD8+ T cells sorted from blood. The receptors come from a man in his late teens or twenties in good health.

This clone was recorded once. This rearrangement joins TRBV7-6 to TRBJ1-2; D is unclear. Germline assignment: CDR1 SGHVS and CDR2 FNYEAQ. With 5 bases removed from V and 3 bases from J, the gap between germline ends came to 10 bases. The CDR3 loop spans 13 amino acids. CDR3 region: CASSRHNDYGYTF. The DNA for the CDR3 is TGTGCCAGCAGCCGACATAATGACTATGGCTACACCTTC.

The chain has TRBV7-9 and TRBJ2-5; tentatively, D is TRBD1 or TRBD2 (5 bases each). The V and J ends lost 2 bases and 4 bases respectively, with 23 bases between them. This CDR3 has 18 amino acids. CDR1 and CDR2 (germline): SEHNR, FQNEAQ (reference sequence). As DNA, the CDR3 is TGTGCCAGCAGCTTAAGTGACCTAGGGACGGTTTTGGGAGAGACCCAGTACTTC. Amino acid sequence: CASSLSDLGTVLGETQYF.

J is TRBJ1-2 and V is TRBV27, with D uncertain. Germline CDR1 MNHEY, CDR2 SMNVEV (reference sequence). V gave up 2 bases and J gave up 8 bases, with 15 bases separating them. This CDR3 is 14 amino acids long. CDR3 protein: CASSLTRGGYGYTF. Written as DNA, the CDR3 is TGTGCCAGCAGTTTAACACGAGGAGGCTACGGCTACACCTTC.

Regarding this clone: This specimen includes other DNA sequences encoding the same CDR3. The rearrangement links TRBV5-1 to TRBJ2-7; D tentatively reads TRBD1 or TRBD2 (5 bases each). Germline loops: CDR1 SGHRS, CDR2 YFSETQ. The CDR3 runs to 14 residues. The V end lost 0 bases, the J end lost 3 bases, and 10 bases lay between the germline ends. The CDR3 region has the DNA TGCGCCAGCAGCTTGGTTCAGGGAGACTACGAGCAGTACTTC. Translating gives CASSLVQGDYEQYF.

The count of this clone is one. CDR3 bases: TGTGCCAGCAGTTTCTCGACCGTAGACACTGAAGCTTTCTTT. It yields the protein CASSFSTVDTEAFF. The gene calls are TRBV27 and TRBJ1-1; no definite D call. Germline V gene lookup returns CDR1 MNHEY and CDR2 SMNVEV (reference sequence). There are 14 residues in the CDR3. V was shortened by 3 bases and J by 3 bases, with 11 bases between the two germline ends.